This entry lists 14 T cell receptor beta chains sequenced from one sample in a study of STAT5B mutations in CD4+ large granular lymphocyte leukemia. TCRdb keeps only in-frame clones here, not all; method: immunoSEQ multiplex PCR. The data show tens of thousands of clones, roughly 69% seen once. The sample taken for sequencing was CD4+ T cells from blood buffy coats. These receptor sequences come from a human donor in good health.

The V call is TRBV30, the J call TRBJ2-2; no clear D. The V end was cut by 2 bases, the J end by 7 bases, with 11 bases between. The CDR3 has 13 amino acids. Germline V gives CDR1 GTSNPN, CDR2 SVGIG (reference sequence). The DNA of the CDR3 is TGTGCCTGGAGTATAAGGGTCAGCGGGGAGCTGTTTTTT. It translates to CAWSIRVSGELFF.

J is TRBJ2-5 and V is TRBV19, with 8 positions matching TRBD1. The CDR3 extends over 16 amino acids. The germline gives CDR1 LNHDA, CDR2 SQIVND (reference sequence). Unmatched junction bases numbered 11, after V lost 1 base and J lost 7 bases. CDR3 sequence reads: CASSIVAGGRPGTQYF. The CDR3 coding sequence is TGTGCCAGTAGTATAGTTGCAGGGGGCAGACCAGGGACCCAGTACTTC. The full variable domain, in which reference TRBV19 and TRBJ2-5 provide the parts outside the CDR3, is DGGITQSPKYLFRKEGQNVTLSCEQNLNHDAMYWYRQDPGQGLRLIYYSQIVNDFQKGDIAEGYSVSREKKESFPLTVTSAQKNPTAFYLCASSIVAGGRPGTQYFGPGTRLLVL.

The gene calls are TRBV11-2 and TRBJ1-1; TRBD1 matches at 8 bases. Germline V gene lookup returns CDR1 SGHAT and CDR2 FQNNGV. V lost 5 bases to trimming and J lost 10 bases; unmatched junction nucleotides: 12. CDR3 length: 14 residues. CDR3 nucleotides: TGTGCCAGCAGCCCCGCGATGAACAGGGGGAGAGCTTTCTTT. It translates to CASSPAMNRGRAFF. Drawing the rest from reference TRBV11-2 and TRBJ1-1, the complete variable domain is EAGVAQSPRYKIIEKRQSVAFWCNPISGHATLYWYQQILGQGPKLLIQFQNNGVVDDSQLPKDRFSAERLKGVDSTLKIQPAKLEDSAVYLCASSPAMNRGRAFFGQGTRLTVV.

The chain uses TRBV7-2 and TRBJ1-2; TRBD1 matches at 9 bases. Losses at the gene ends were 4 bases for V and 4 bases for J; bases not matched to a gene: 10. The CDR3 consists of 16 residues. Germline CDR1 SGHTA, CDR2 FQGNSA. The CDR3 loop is CASSSRNPGQGYGYTF. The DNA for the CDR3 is TGTGCCAGCAGCTCCCGCAACCCGGGACAGGGCTATGGCTACACCTTC.

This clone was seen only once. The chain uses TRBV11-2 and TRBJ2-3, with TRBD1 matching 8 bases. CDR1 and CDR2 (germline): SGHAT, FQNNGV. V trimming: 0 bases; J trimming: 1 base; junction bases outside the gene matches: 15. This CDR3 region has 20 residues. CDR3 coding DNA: TGTGCCAGCAGCTTAGAGCCCCCGGGACAGGCCCCTCGGGGCACAGATACGCAGTATTTT. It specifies CASSLEPPGQAPRGTDTQYF.

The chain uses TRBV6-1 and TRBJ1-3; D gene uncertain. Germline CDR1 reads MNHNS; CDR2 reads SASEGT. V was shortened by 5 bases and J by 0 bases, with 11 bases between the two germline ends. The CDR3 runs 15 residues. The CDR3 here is CASSSPHFSGNTIYF. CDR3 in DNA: TGTGCCAGCAGTTCGCCTCATTTCTCTGGAAACACCATATATTTT.

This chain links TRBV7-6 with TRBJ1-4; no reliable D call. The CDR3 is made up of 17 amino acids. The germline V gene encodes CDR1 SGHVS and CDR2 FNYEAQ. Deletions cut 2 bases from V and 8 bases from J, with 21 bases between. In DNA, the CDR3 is TGTGCCAGCAGCTTATCTTACCAGAGGAGCCTTAGGGAAAAACTGTTTTTT. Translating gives CASSLSYQRSLREKLFF.

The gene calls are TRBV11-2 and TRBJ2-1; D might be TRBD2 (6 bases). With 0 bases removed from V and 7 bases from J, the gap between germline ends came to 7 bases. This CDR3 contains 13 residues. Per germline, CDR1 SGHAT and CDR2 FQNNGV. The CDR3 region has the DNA TGTGCCAGCAGCTTAGATCGGGAGAATGAGCAGTTCTTC. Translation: CASSLDRENEQFF.

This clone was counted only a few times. CDR3 sequence: CASRQGWGNQPQHF. CDR3 in DNA: TGTGCCAGCAGACAGGGTTGGGGCAATCAGCCCCAGCATTTT. The chain carries TRBV7-9 and TRBJ1-5; tentative D call: TRBD1 (6 bases). CDR1 and CDR2 from the germline V gene are SEHNR and FQNEAQ (reference sequence). This CDR3 region has 14 residues. V lost 6 bases and J 2 bases, leaving 11 bases between the germline ends.

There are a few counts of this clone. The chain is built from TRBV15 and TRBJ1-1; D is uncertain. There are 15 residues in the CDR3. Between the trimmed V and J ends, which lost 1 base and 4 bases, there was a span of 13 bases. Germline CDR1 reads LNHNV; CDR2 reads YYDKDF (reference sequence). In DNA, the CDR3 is TGTGCCACCAGCAGAGGGTCAGCTATGGGCACTGAAGCTTTCTTT. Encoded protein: CATSRGSAMGTEAFF.

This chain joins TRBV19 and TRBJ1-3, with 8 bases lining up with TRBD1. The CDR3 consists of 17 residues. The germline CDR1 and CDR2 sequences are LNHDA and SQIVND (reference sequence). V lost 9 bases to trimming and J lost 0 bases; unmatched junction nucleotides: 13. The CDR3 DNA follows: TGTGCCAGCCGGGACAGGCTGCGCGAGGGCTCTGGAAACACCATATATTTT. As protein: CASRDRLREGSGNTIYF.

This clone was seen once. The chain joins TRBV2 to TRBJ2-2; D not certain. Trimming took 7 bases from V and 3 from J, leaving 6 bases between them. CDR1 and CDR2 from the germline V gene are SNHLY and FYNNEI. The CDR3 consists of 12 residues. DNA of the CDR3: TGTGCCAGCACTGCTGACACCGGGGAGCTGTTTTTT. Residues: CASTADTGELFF. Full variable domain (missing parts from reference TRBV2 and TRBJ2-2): EPEVTQTPSHQVTQMGQEVILRCVPISNHLYFYWYRQILGQKVEFLVSFYNNEISEKSEIFDDQFSVERPDGSNFTLKIRSTKLEDSAMYFCASTADTGELFFGEGSRLTVL.

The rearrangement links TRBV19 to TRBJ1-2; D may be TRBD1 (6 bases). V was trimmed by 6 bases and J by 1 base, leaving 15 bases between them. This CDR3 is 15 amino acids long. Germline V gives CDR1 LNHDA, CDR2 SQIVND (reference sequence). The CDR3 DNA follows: TGTGCCAGTAGAACCGCAGGGGCGGTTAACTATGGCTACACCTTC. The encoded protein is CASRTAGAVNYGYTF.

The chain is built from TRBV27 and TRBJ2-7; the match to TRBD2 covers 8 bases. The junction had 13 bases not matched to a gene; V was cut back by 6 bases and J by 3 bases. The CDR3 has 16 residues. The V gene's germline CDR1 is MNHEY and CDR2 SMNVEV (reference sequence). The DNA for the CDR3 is TGTGCCAGCAGCCGGGGGGGGCGGGACAAGAACTACGAGCAGTACTTC. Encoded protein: CASSRGGRDKNYEQYF.